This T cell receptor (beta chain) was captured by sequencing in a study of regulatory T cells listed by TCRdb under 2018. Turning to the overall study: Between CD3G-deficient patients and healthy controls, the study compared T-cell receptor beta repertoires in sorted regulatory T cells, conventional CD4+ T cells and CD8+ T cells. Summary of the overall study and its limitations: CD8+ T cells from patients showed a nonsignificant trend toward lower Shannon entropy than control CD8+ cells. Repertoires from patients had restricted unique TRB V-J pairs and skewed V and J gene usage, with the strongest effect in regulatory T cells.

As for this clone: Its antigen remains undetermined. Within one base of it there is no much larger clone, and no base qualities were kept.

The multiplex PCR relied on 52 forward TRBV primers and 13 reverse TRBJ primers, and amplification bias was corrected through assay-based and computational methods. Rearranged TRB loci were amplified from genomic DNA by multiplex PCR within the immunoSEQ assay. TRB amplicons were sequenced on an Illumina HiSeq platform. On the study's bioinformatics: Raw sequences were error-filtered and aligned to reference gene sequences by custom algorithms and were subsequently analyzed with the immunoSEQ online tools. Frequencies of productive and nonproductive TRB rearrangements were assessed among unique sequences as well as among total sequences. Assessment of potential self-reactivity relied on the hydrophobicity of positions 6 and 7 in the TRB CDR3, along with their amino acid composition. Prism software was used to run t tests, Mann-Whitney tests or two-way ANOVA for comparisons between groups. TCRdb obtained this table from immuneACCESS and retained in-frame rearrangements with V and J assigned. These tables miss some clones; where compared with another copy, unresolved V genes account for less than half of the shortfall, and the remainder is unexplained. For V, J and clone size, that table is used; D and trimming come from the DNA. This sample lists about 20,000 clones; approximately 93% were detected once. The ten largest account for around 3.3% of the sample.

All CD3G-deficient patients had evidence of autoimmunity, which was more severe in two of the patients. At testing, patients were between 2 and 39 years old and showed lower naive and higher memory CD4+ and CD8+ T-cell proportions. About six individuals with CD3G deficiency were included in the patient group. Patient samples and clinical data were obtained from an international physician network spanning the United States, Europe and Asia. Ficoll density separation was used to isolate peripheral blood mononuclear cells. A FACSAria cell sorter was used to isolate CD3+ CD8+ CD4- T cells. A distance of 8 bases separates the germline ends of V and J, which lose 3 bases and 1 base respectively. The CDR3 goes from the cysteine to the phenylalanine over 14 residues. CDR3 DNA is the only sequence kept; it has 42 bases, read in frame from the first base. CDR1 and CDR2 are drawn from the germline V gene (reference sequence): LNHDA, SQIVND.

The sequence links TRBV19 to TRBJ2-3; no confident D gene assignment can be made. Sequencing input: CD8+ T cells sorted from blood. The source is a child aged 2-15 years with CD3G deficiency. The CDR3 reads CASSIGSGTDTQYF. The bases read TGTGCCAGTAGTATTGGTTCCGGCACAGATACGCAGTATTTT.